This section outlines one T cell receptor beta chain sequence together with its context. Its specific antigen is unknown. One end of the junction fails to match germline, which may point to a read error. Hyperthyroidism patients were newly diagnosed, with disease duration under 2 months, and aged 18 to 65 years. Patients with other autoimmune diseases, uncontrolled infections, pregnancy or lactation were excluded from the study. Clinical symptoms, serum thyroxine, TRAb, thyroid ultrasound and orbital computed tomography were used for diagnosis. Total RNA was extracted with Trizol reagent and quality-checked on an Agilent 2100 Bioanalyzer. For repertoire sequencing, TCR beta CDR3 regions were amplified from RNA transcripts. The first round of RT-PCR was done with HTBI primers and the Qiagen OneStep RT-PCR kit, and was followed by a second round of multiplex PCR, then size selection and purification. Libraries were sequenced on an Illumina HiSeq2000 using paired-end 100 bp reads. The paper's processing steps were these. SOAPnuke was used for read processing, and reads with adapters, uncalled bases, a mean Phred below 15, or no exact constant-primer or identifier match were discarded. High-quality paired reads were merged with COPE v1.2.5. Each unique nucleotide sequence was treated as a clonotype, and MiTCR v1.1 was used to align the clonotypes to the IMGT TRB V, D and J references. Analysis was restricted to V-J combinations with a frequency above 0.0001, which covered 99.2% of repertoires. For each V-J combination, a TCR clonal expansion and chaos score was defined as F50 clonal expansion divided by the chaos observed in the TCRdist matrix. Welch's t-statistics and random forest were used to reduce features to some 13 V-J combinations, which were fed into a naive Bayes classifier. Thyroid-blood repertoire similarity was quantified with the Morisita-Horn index. Through fastp at Q25 and MiXCR, TCRdb rebuilt clones from the public reads, retaining in-frame beta chains. One record per CDR3 amino acid sequence lists the most common genes and DNA. TCRdb's processing, not the authors' own work, is the source of the V and J calls. This sample lists roughly 1.1 million distinct CDR3 sequences; about 36% were detected once. Together, the top ten hold around 10% of the sample.

This sample was taken from a study of Graves' ophthalmopathy and Graves' hyperthyroidism (dated by TCRdb to the late 2010s). Regarding the research as a whole: Hyperthyroidism was defined as stable when no progression to ophthalmopathy occurred within 18 months of follow-up. The study used TCR beta repertoire signatures to distinguish Graves' ophthalmopathy from Graves' hyperthyroidism and to predict progression to ophthalmopathy. In total, some 130 blood samples were TCR-sequenced: approximately 42 ophthalmopathy, some 80 hyperthyroidism and some 17 hyperthyroidism-to-ophthalmopathy patients. To explore V-J signatures that separate ophthalmopathy from hyperthyroidism, a discovery set of 95 to 100 patients was enrolled, consisting of about 43 with ophthalmopathy and 57 with stable hyperthyroidism. The independent validation cohort included 20 or so hyperthyroidism patients plus 17 patients who later progressed from hyperthyroidism to ophthalmopathy. In more than five hyperthyroidism patients, T-cell repertoires of thyroid tissue and blood were compared. After sampling, hyperthyroidism patients received methimazole starting at 30 mg daily, and ophthalmopathy patients received high-dose intravenous methylprednisolone.

General study outcomes and caveats: Sample size was not predetermined statistically, and investigators were not blinded to group allocation. In cross-validation, the 13-signature model distinguished ophthalmopathy from stable hyperthyroidism with around 90% sensitivity and approximately 81% specificity, while in the test set the corresponding values were roughly 80% and 75%. Among expanded thyroid clonotypes with frequency above 0.001, most also showed up in blood, which suggests that blood repertoires may reflect the thyroid immune response. In validation, the model predicted ophthalmopathy progression with 70.59% sensitivity and approximately 75% specificity; fewer than 15 predicted patients were CT-confirmed with GO in a median of 6.5 months.

Sequencing used peripheral blood or thyroid tissue (not recorded which). The clonotype originates from an adult man with Graves' hyperthyroidism.

The base sequence is TGCGCCAGCAGCCAATCGGTGGAAGGGAGGGCCAACGTCCTGACTTTC. Its protein is CASSQSVEGRANVLTF. Here the chain combines TRBV25-1 and TRBJ2-6, with no D gene named confidently. The germline V gene yields MGHDK for CDR1 and SYGVNS for CDR2. CDR3 length: 16 amino acids, cysteine to phenylalanine. The entry retains the CDR3 DNA only, 48 bases that are in frame from base 1.